Below are 13 T cell receptor beta chains sequenced from a single sample in a study of cytomegalovirus exposure and HLA in healthy donors. Primers for the PCR totalled 60 Vbeta and 13 Jbeta. Sequencing was performed with immunoSEQ multiplex PCR; in TCRdb, only in-frame clones are kept and a portion is missing. The listing contains approximately 58,000 clones. The sample consisted of PBMCs. These receptors were obtained from a woman in her fifties or sixties in good health and CMV-seropositive.

This chain links TRBV6-5 with TRBJ1-2, with D tentatively TRBD1 (6 bases). This CDR3 comprises 16 residues. Germline CDR1 MNHEY, CDR2 SVGAGI. Trimming took 1 base from V and 0 from J, leaving 12 bases between them. CDR3 bases: TGTGCCAGCAGTTACTATGGAACAGGGACTAACTATGGCTACACCTTC. Residues: CASSYYGTGTNYGYTF.

This chain's CDR3 is CASSPNYEQYF. The DNA of the CDR3 is TGTGCCAGCTCACCCAACTACGAGCAGTACTTC. The V call is TRBV18, the J call TRBJ2-7, with no clear D. CDR1 and CDR2 from the germline V gene are KGHSH and LQKENI. This CDR3 contains 11 residues. V was cut by 3 bases and J by 3 bases, with 3 bases left in between.

V and J are TRBV7-9 and TRBJ1-1; the D is unclear. V was shortened by 2 bases and J by 7 bases, with 8 bases between the two germline ends. This CDR3 contains 12 residues. Germline-derived CDR1 and CDR2 are SEHNR and FQNEAQ (reference sequence). The CDR3 protein is CASSLKGSEAFF. CDR3 nucleotide sequence: TGTGCCAGCAGCTTAAAAGGGAGTGAAGCTTTCTTT.

CDR3: CASSLAAGSYEQYF. DNA for the CDR3: TGCGCCAGCAGCTTGGCTGCAGGGTCCTACGAGCAGTACTTC. The V gene is TRBV5-1, the J gene TRBJ2-7; tentative D call: TRBD1 (5 bases). The CDR3 totals 14 residues. The V gene's germline CDR1 is SGHRS and CDR2 YFSETQ. V shed 0 bases and J shed 1 base, with 8 bases lying between them.

The rearrangement links TRBV9 to TRBJ2-7; 9 nucleotides line up with TRBD2. The junction had 5 bases not matched to a gene; V was cut back by 3 bases and J by 7 bases. The CDR3 totals 13 residues. Germline V gives CDR1 SGDLS, CDR2 YYNGEE. Here the CDR3 reads CASSAGLAAEQYF. The CDR3 DNA follows: TGTGCCAGCAGCGCGGGACTAGCTGCTGAGCAGTACTTC.

The CDR3 is CASSRYTDTQYF. The CDR3 bases are TGTGCCAGCAGCCGCTACACAGATACGCAGTATTTT. The rearrangement uses TRBV7-2 and TRBJ2-3; D is unclear. Germline CDR1 reads SGHTA; CDR2 reads FQGNSA. This CDR3 has 12 amino acids. V lost 5 bases and J lost 2, with 5 bases in between.

J is TRBJ2-7 and V is TRBV5-6, with TRBD1 matching 10 bases. Looked up from germline, CDR1 is SGHDT and CDR2 is YYEEEE. This CDR3 comprises 13 residues. The trim removed 3 bases at V and 4 bases at J, leaving 1 base unmatched. The CDR3: CASSWTGGYEQYF. For the CDR3, the DNA is TGTGCCAGCAGCTGGACAGGGGGTTACGAGCAGTACTTC.

As for this clone: The same CDR3 is also encoded by other DNA sequences in this sample. The chain employs TRBV4-2 and TRBJ1-2, with a weak D call TRBD1 (6 bases). V was pared by 3 bases and J by 4 bases, with 12 bases between. Germline V gene sequence: CDR1 LGHNA, CDR2 YNFKEQ. The CDR3 loop spans 14 amino acids. The CDR3 spells CASSQTGSSYGYTF. DNA for the CDR3: TGTGCCAGCAGCCAGACAGGCTCTTCCTATGGCTACACCTTC.

This chain joins TRBV28 and TRBJ2-7, with D unresolved. The CDR3 runs to 11 residues. The V gene's germline CDR1 is MDHEN and CDR2 SYDVKM. V was trimmed by 7 bases and J by 3 bases, leaving 7 bases between them. CDR3 residues: CASKSVYEQYF. CDR3 nucleotides: TGTGCCAGCAAGTCAGTCTACGAGCAGTACTTC.

The rearrangement links TRBV30 to TRBJ1-6; a weak D match, TRBD1 (5 bases). There are 13 residues in the CDR3. Trimming took 3 bases from V and 11 from J, leaving 14 bases between them. Germline V lookup: CDR1 GTSNPN, CDR2 SVGIG (reference sequence). CDR3 sequence (DNA): TGTGCCTGGAGAGGCCAGGGCAGGACACCCCTCCACTTT. As protein: CAWRGQGRTPLHF.

The chain links TRBV7-8 to TRBJ1-5, with a weak D call TRBD1 (5 bases). Trimming cost V 1 base and J 4 bases, with 8 bases left between them. The germline V gene encodes CDR1 SGHVS and CDR2 FQNEAQ. The CDR3 is 14 residues long. The CDR3 DNA follows: TGTGCCAGCAGCTTAGTGGGGGGAAATCAGCCCCAGCATTTT. Translation: CASSLVGGNQPQHF.

V and J are TRBV27 and TRBJ1-2; 7 bases agree with TRBD1. The CDR3 extends over 13 amino acids. CDR1 is MNHEY, CDR2 SMNVEV, per germline (reference sequence). Germline trimming cut 6 bases from V and 4 bases from J; bases unmatched to any gene: 5. CDR3 sequence: CASRRTGPYGYTF. The CDR3 DNA is TGTGCCAGCAGGCGGACAGGCCCCTATGGCTACACCTTC.

The rearrangement joins TRBV25-1 to TRBJ2-7; TRBD1 might be the D (6 bases). The CDR3 has 14 residues. Per germline, CDR1 MGHDK and CDR2 SYGVNS. Trimming took off 3 bases at V and 2 bases at J, with 11 bases between the two ends. The CDR3 DNA sequence: TGTGCCAGCAGTGAGCAGGGGCGGACCTACGAGCAGTACTTC. Translating it yields CASSEQGRTYEQYF.